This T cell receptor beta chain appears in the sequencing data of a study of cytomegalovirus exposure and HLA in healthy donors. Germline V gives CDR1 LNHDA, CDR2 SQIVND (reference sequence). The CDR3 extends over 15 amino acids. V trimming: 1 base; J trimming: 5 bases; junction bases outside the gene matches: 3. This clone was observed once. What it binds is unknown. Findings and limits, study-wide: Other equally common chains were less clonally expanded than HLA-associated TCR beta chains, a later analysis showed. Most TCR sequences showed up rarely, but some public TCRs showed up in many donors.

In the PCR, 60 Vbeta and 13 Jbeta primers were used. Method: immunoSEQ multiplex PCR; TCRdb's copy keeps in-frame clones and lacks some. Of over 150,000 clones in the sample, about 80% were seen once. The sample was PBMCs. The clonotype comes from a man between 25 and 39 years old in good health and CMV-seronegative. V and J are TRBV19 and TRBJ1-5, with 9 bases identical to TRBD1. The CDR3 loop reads CASSIGRTGDQPQHF. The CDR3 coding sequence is TGTGCCAGTAGTATAGGGAGGACAGGGGATCAGCCCCAGCATTTT.